Below, 31 T cell receptor beta chains from the same sample are listed, as sequenced in a study of cytomegalovirus exposure and HLA in healthy donors. Primers included in the PCR were 60 Vbeta and 13 Jbeta primers. Some clones are missing from TCRdb's copy, which holds only in-frame ones; the method was immunoSEQ multiplex PCR. Here the sample spans 100,000 to 150,000 clones, approximately 82% being singletons. The sequenced sample was PBMCs. The receptors here all came from a young man in good health and CMV-seropositive.

V usage is TRBV5-1 and J usage is TRBJ1-1; weak D call: TRBD1 (6 bases). This CDR3 comprises 13 residues. The germline V and J ends were trimmed by 2 bases and 1 base, with 6 bases remaining between them. Germline V gene data show CDR1 as SGHRS and CDR2 as YFSETQ. CDR3 DNA sequence: TGCGCCAGCAGCTTACAGGGGAACACTGAAGCTTTCTTT. Protein product: CASSLQGNTEAFF.

The V call is TRBV5-4, the J call TRBJ1-4; TRBD1 matches 9 bases. V dropped 4 bases and J dropped 5; count of bases not matched to a gene: 21. Germline assignment: CDR1 SGHNT and CDR2 YYREEE (reference sequence). This CDR3 has 20 amino acids. The CDR3 protein is CASSTTAGTGLVGENEKLFF. For the CDR3, the DNA is TGTGCCAGCAGCACGACTGCCGGGACAGGGCTTGTCGGGGAGAATGAAAAACTGTTTTTT.

The chain has TRBV18 and TRBJ2-3; 7 bases match TRBD1. The CDR3 totals 15 residues. Germline values: CDR1 KGHSH, CDR2 LQKENI. After removal of 2 bases from V and 1 base from J, the junction contained 3 bases not matched to a gene. The CDR3 loop reads CASSPNRGGTDTQYF. The CDR3 bases are TGTGCCAGCTCACCAAACAGGGGAGGCACAGATACGCAGTATTTT.

The CDR3 sequence: CASSLGRSYEQYF. The CDR3 DNA follows: TGTGCCAGCAGCTTAGGGCGCTCCTACGAGCAGTACTTC. The genes are TRBV13 and TRBJ2-7, with D uncertain. This CDR3 comprises 13 residues. V lost 0 bases, J lost 0 bases, and 3 bases lay in between. CDR1 and CDR2 (germline): PRHDT, FYEKMQ (reference sequence).

The V and J genes are TRBV19 and TRBJ1-5; TRBD1 aligns across 9 bases. Unmatched junction bases numbered 20, after V lost 9 bases and J lost 11 bases. Per germline, CDR1 LNHDA and CDR2 SQIVND (reference sequence). The CDR3 is made up of 16 amino acids. DNA of the CDR3: TGTGCCAGCCTACCCGTAGGGGGACAGGGCGTCATGGCCCAGCATTTT. Amino acids: CASLPVGGQGVMAQHF.

The sample holds a few counts of this clone. This chain uses TRBV18 with TRBJ1-2, with D hard to call. CDR3 length equals 14 residues. V was pared by 6 bases and J by 2 bases, with 13 bases between. Looked up from germline, CDR1 is KGHSH and CDR2 is LQKENI. The CDR3 DNA follows: TGTGCCAGCTCCGGGGAAGGAGCCAACTATGGCTACACCTTC. It is translated as CASSGEGANYGYTF. Full variable domain (outside the CDR3, taken from reference TRBV18 and TRBJ1-2): NAGVMQNPRHLVRRRGQEARLRCSPMKGHSHVYWYRQLPEEGLKFMVYLQKENIIDESGMPKERFSAEFPKEGPSILRIQQVVRGDSAAYFCASSGEGANYGYTFGSGTRLTVV.

J is TRBJ2-7 and V is TRBV5-4; 7 bases line up with TRBD2. The CDR3 covers 13 residues. The germline CDR1 and CDR2 sequences are SGHNT and YYREEE (reference sequence). The junction had 6 bases not matched to a gene; V was cut back by 5 bases and J by 4 bases. The DNA of the CDR3 is TGTGCCAGCAGATCGGCGGGGGAGTACGAGCAGTACTTC. Its translation is CASRSAGEYEQYF.

This clone is a singleton in its sample. The chain joins TRBV27 to TRBJ1-2, with 12 bases lining up with TRBD1. From germline, CDR1 is MNHEY and CDR2 SMNVEV (reference sequence). CDR3 length: 14 residues. J gave up 8 bases and V 4 bases, and 5 bases lay outside the gene matches. This CDR3 reads CASSSGTGGSGYTF. CDR3 in DNA: TGTGCCAGCAGTTCAGGGACAGGGGGCTCCGGCTACACCTTC.

The chain recombines TRBV5-4 with TRBJ2-5, with D possibly matching TRBD2 (6 bases). The end of the DNA fits TRBJ2-7 better, so the J call may be wrong. Germline V gene data show CDR1 as SGHNT and CDR2 as YYREEE (reference sequence). CDR3 size: 12 residues. This CDR3 is CACSGDSYEQYF. CDR3 nucleotide sequence: TGTGCCTGTTCGGGGGACTCCTACGAGCAGTACTTC.

This clone is a singleton in its sample. V and J are TRBV5-1 and TRBJ2-7; possibly TRBD1 for D (6 bases). The CDR3 runs 12 residues. Germline assignment: CDR1 SGHRS and CDR2 YFSETQ. Between the trimmed V and J ends, which lost 4 bases and 3 bases, there was a span of 8 bases. DNA for the CDR3: TGCGCCAGCAGCGCACAGGGCTACGAGCAGTACTTC. Protein product: CASSAQGYEQYF.

J is TRBJ1-1 and V is TRBV4-1; tentatively, D is TRBD1 (5 bases). Germline CDR1 is MGHRA and CDR2 is YSYEKL. CDR3 length: 16 amino acids. Trimming removed 4 bases from V and 5 bases from J, with 20 bases in between. The CDR3 nucleotides are TGCGCCAGCAGCCTCACCCAATTAATGGGGGGGACTGAAGCTTTCTTT. It translates to CASSLTQLMGGTEAFF.

This chain joins TRBV18 and TRBJ1-2; the D is unclear. Trimming pared 3 bases from V and 1 base from J, leaving 9 bases between. Germline CDR1 KGHSH, CDR2 LQKENI. The CDR3 has 14 amino acids. CDR3 sequence (DNA): TGTGCCAGCTCACCCTTTAGCGATAACTATGGCTACACCTTC. Amino acid sequence: CASSPFSDNYGYTF.

The chain employs TRBV30 and TRBJ2-1, with unresolved D. Germline lookup yields CDR1 GTSNPN and CDR2 SVGIG (reference sequence). This CDR3 is 13 amino acids long. With 0 bases removed from V and 9 bases from J, the gap between germline ends came to 12 bases. The CDR3 here is CAWSVIKPVEQFF. The CDR3 region has the DNA TGTGCCTGGAGTGTAATTAAACCGGTTGAGCAGTTCTTC. The variable domain in full, completed from reference TRBV30 and TRBJ2-1, reads SQTIHQWPATLVQPVGSPLSLECTVEGTSNPNLYWYRQAAGRGLQLLFYSVGIGQISSEVPQNLSASRPQDRQFILSSKKLLLSDSGFYLCAWSVIKPVEQFFGPGTRLTVL.

CDR3 amino acids: CASSPDTYNEQFF. The CDR3 nucleotides are TGTGCCAGCTCACCAGACACGTACAATGAGCAGTTCTTC. The chain joins TRBV18 to TRBJ2-1; D is uncertain. The CDR3 is 13 residues long. V lost 2 bases and J lost 4, with 6 bases in between. Per germline, CDR1 KGHSH and CDR2 LQKENI.

This chain joins TRBV5-6 and TRBJ2-3; D may be TRBD1 (6 bases). The CDR3 runs 16 residues. Germline V CDR1 and CDR2: SGHDT, YYEEEE. The V end lost 0 bases, the J end lost 6 bases, and 17 bases lay between the germline ends. The CDR3 region has the DNA TGTGCCAGCAGCTTGGGGACTCTACAGGGTGGGGATACGCAGTATTTT. Translated, it gives CASSLGTLQGGDTQYF. The full variable domain, completed using reference TRBV5-6 and TRBJ2-3, is DAGVTQSPTHLIKTRGQQVTLRCSPKSGHDTVSWYQQALGQGPQFIFQYYEEEERQRGNFPDRFSGHQFPNYSSELNVNALLLGDSALYLCASSLGTLQGGDTQYFGPGTRLTVL.

The J gene is TRBJ1-1, the V gene TRBV11-2, with a weak D call TRBD1 (6 bases). The CDR3 loop spans 19 amino acids. The V gene's germline CDR1 is SGHAT and CDR2 FQNNGV. Trimming took 4 bases from V and 0 from J, leaving 24 bases between them. The CDR3 loop is CASSSPRGGPYSMNTEAFF. The CDR3 nucleotides read TGTGCCAGCAGCTCCCCCCGCGGGGGGCCATACTCAATGAACACTGAAGCTTTCTTT.

This chain links TRBV19 with TRBJ2-7, with 10 nucleotides matching TRBD1. The CDR3 sequence is 14 residues long. The V and J ends lost 4 bases and 4 bases, in that order; junction bases with no gene match: 4. Germline CDR1 reads LNHDA; CDR2 reads SQIVND (reference sequence). The CDR3 protein is CASSKPGQGYEQYF. The CDR3 coding sequence is TGTGCCAGTAGTAAACCGGGACAGGGGTACGAGCAGTACTTC.

The sample holds a few counts of this clone. The rearrangement joins TRBV5-6 to TRBJ1-1, with 7 bases that match TRBD1. The CDR3 is made up of 12 amino acids. The trim removed 4 bases at V and 7 bases at J, leaving 4 bases unmatched. The germline CDR1 and CDR2 sequences are SGHDT and YYEEEE. DNA for the CDR3: TGTGCCAGCAGCGTCACAGGGGTTGAAGCTTTCTTT. Its protein product is CASSVTGVEAFF.

The chain has TRBV10-1 and TRBJ2-5; tentative D call: TRBD2 (6 bases). Germline values: CDR1 WNHNN, CDR2 SYGVQD (reference sequence). This CDR3 contains 14 residues. V was trimmed by 8 bases and J by 2 bases, leaving 15 bases between them. This CDR3 reads CASARGSGQETQYF. The CDR3 DNA follows: TGCGCCAGCGCCCGGGGGTCGGGGCAAGAGACCCAGTACTTC.

This sequence joins TRBV18 and TRBJ1-1; weak D call: TRBD1 (5 bases). Germline V lookup: CDR1 KGHSH, CDR2 LQKENI. Trimming took off 3 bases at V and 5 bases at J, with 10 bases between the two ends. The CDR3 is 13 residues long. Here the CDR3 reads CASSPSTGTEAFF. The CDR3 bases are TGTGCCAGCTCACCGAGTACAGGAACTGAAGCTTTCTTT.

The J gene is TRBJ2-3, the V gene TRBV5-8; 8 bases are shared with TRBD2. This CDR3 contains 13 residues. CDR1 and CDR2 (germline): SGHTS, YDEGEE. V was clipped by 4 bases and J by 5 bases; unmatched bases: 3. CDR3 loop: CASSPGGVDTQYF. CDR3 nucleotide sequence: TGTGCCAGCAGCCCGGGGGGGGTAGATACGCAGTATTTT.

This chain joins TRBV5-5 and TRBJ2-1; 10 bases line up with TRBD2. The CDR3 has 15 amino acids. CDR1 is SGHKS and CDR2 is YYEKEE in the germline V gene (reference sequence). The V segment lost 4 bases and the J segment 5 bases; nucleotides outside the gene matches: 6. The CDR3 loop is CASSTGTSVDNEQFF. In DNA, the CDR3 is TGTGCCAGCAGCACCGGGACTAGCGTCGACAATGAGCAGTTCTTC. Supplemented by reference TRBV5-5 and TRBJ2-1, the full variable domain reads DAGVTQSPTHLIKTRGQQVTLRCSPISGHKSVSWYQQVLGQGPQFIFQYYEKEERGRGNFPDRFSARQFPNYSSELNVNALLLGDSALYLCASSTGTSVDNEQFFGPGTRLTVL.

This clone was observed a handful of times. The CDR3 coding sequence is TGTGCCAGCAGGGTAATGACAGGGGGCGGCGAAAAACTGTTTTTT. Protein: CASRVMTGGGEKLFF. The chain combines TRBV28 with TRBJ1-4; TRBD1 matches 10 bases. The CDR3 is 15 amino acids. The V segment lost 6 bases and the J segment 8 bases; nucleotides outside the gene matches: 9. Germline V gene sequence: CDR1 MDHEN, CDR2 SYDVKM.

This chain joins TRBV5-6 and TRBJ2-7; D may be TRBD1 (5 bases). The CDR3 contains 13 residues. Trimming shortened V by 2 bases and J by 7 bases, and 13 bases separated the two germline ends. Germline CDR1 reads SGHDT; CDR2 reads YYEEEE. CDR3 loop: CASSFGQGVEQYF. For the CDR3, the DNA is TGTGCCAGCAGCTTTGGGCAGGGCGTGGAGCAGTACTTC.

This clone was seen a handful of times. The rearrangement joins TRBV10-2 to TRBJ1-5, with D unclear. Trimming took off 3 bases at V and 2 bases at J, with 2 bases between the two ends. The CDR3 contains 12 residues. Germline CDR1 is WSHSY and CDR2 is SAAADI. CDR3 amino acids: CASSDGNQPQHF. In nucleotides, the CDR3 is TGCGCCAGCAGTGACGGCAATCAGCCCCAGCATTTT.

The chain links TRBV7-3 to TRBJ2-6, with TRBD1 as a possible D gene (5 bases). V shed 5 bases and J shed 2 bases, with 10 bases lying between them. The CDR3 has 15 residues. In germline, CDR1 is SGHTA, CDR2 FQGTGA. The CDR3, as DNA: TGTGCCAGCAGCCTGGGGCCGGCTGGGGCCAACGTCCTGACTTTC. Translated: CASSLGPAGANVLTF.

V and J are TRBV11-3 and TRBJ2-3, with TRBD1 matching 7 bases. The CDR3 is 15 amino acids. CDR1 is SGHNT, CDR2 YENEEA, per germline. V trimming: 6 bases; J trimming: 0 bases; junction bases outside the gene matches: 6. The CDR3 DNA reads as TGTGCCAGCAGTCGAAGGGACAGTAGCACAGATACGCAGTATTTT. This codes for CASSRRDSSTDTQYF.

This chain uses TRBV5-6 with TRBJ1-1; 9 bases are a match to TRBD1. CDR1 is SGHDT, CDR2 YYEEEE, per germline. After removal of 5 bases from V and 5 bases from J, the junction contained 7 bases not matched to a gene. The length of the CDR3 is 14 residues. The CDR3 DNA sequence: TGTGCCAGCAGGGGTGACAGGGGGGGAACTGAAGCTTTCTTT. It codes for CASRGDRGGTEAFF.

This rearrangement joins TRBV7-9 to TRBJ1-1, with TRBD1 matching 7 bases. The germline gives CDR1 SEHNR, CDR2 FQNEAQ (reference sequence). CDR3 length equals 14 residues. J was trimmed by 5 bases and V by 5 bases; bases with no gene match: 8. Here the CDR3 DNA reads TGTGCCAGCAGCGCTACTTACAGGGGAACTGAAGCTTTCTTT. Translated, it gives CASSATYRGTEAFF.

The chain links TRBV19 to TRBJ2-5; 10 nucleotides match TRBD2. The CDR3 contains 14 residues. CDR1 LNHDA and CDR2 SQIVND come from the germline V gene (reference sequence). V dropped 9 bases and J dropped 5; count of bases not matched to a gene: 9. The CDR3 region is CASSGTSEGETQYF. Written as DNA, the CDR3 is TGTGCCAGCTCCGGGACTAGCGAAGGGGAGACCCAGTACTTC.

This clone was observed once. The rearrangement joins TRBV21-1 to TRBJ1-1; TRBD1, as called in the table, went unchecked against the DNA. TRBV21-1 counts as a pseudogene. The CDR3 has 15 amino acids. The CDR3 nucleotides read TGTGCCAGCAGCAAAGATGCAGGGGTTCGGGCTGAAGCTTTCTTT. Protein: CASSKDAGVRAEAFF.